The next 25 T cell receptor beta chains were all read from a single sample in a study of cytomegalovirus exposure and HLA in healthy donors. The primer mix had 60 Vbeta and 13 Jbeta primers. Profiled with immunoSEQ multiplex PCR; TCRdb holds only in-frame clones, not every one. The sample holds 150,000 to 200,000 clones, 79% seen once. The sample consisted of PBMCs. The receptors were gathered from a woman in her 30s in good health and CMV-seropositive.

Points on this clone: The sample carries other DNA sequences with the same CDR3. The CDR3 DNA reads as TGTGCCAGCAGCCTGGGACAGCTCCAAGAGACCCAGTACTTC. Protein sequence: CASSLGQLQETQYF. This rearrangement joins TRBV11-2 to TRBJ2-5, with 7 bases lining up with TRBD1. The CDR3 length is 14 residues. V gave up 5 bases and J gave up 1 base; unmatched junction bases: 4. From germline, CDR1 is SGHAT and CDR2 FQNNGV.

This clone was found a few times. The chain couples TRBV9 to TRBJ2-1, with 9 nucleotides matching TRBD1. CDR1 and CDR2 from the germline V gene are SGDLS and YYNGEE. CDR3 length: 15 residues. The V and J ends lost 0 bases and 6 bases, in that order; junction bases with no gene match: 4. The CDR3 reads CASSVGQGDANEQFF. The CDR3 bases are TGTGCCAGCAGCGTAGGACAGGGGGATGCCAATGAGCAGTTCTTC.

The chain joins TRBV9 to TRBJ2-1, with D maybe TRBD2 (5 bases). The CDR3 sequence is 15 residues long. In germline, CDR1 is SGDLS, CDR2 YYNGEE. V gave up 9 bases and J gave up 1 base, with 17 bases separating them. This CDR3 reads CATSASHESYNEQFF. The CDR3 bases are TGTGCCACGAGCGCTAGCCATGAGTCCTACAATGAGCAGTTCTTC.

This chain links TRBV4-3 with TRBJ1-2; perhaps TRBD1 as D (5 bases). Deletions cut 0 bases from V and 6 bases from J, with 17 bases between. Looked up from germline, CDR1 is LGHNA and CDR2 is YSLEER. The CDR3 has 16 residues. This chain's CDR3 is CASSQDRGRVLDGYTF. CDR3 bases: TGCGCCAGCAGCCAAGATAGGGGCAGGGTTCTCGATGGCTACACCTTC.

The chain links TRBV13 to TRBJ1-2; a weak D match, TRBD1 (6 bases). The germline V gene encodes CDR1 PRHDT and CDR2 FYEKMQ (reference sequence). Trimming took off 0 bases at V and 4 bases at J, with 21 bases between the two ends. This CDR3 spans 18 amino acids. The CDR3 sequence: CASSLGQGKAPGTYGYTF. Written as DNA, the CDR3 is TGTGCCAGCAGCTTAGGGCAGGGGAAGGCCCCTGGCACCTATGGCTACACCTTC.

J is TRBJ1-2 and V is TRBV7-9; 7 nucleotides line up with TRBD1. The V gene's germline CDR1 is SEHNR and CDR2 FQNEAQ (reference sequence). CDR3 length: 18 amino acids. With V trimmed by 4 bases and J by 1 base, 15 bases remained unmatched. CDR3 DNA sequence: TGTGCCAGCAGCTCTTTCCGGGACAGCCTTCAATTTAACTATGGCTACACCTTC. Residues: CASSSFRDSLQFNYGYTF.

The J gene is TRBJ2-2, the V gene TRBV19; 7 nucleotides align to TRBD1. This CDR3 spans 14 amino acids. V lost 6 bases, J lost 0 bases, and 1 base stayed unmatched. The V gene's germline CDR1 is LNHDA and CDR2 SQIVND (reference sequence). The DNA for the CDR3 is TGTGCCAGTAGCCAGGGGGCGAACACCGGGGAGCTGTTTTTT. Amino acid sequence: CASSQGANTGELFF.

The chain links TRBV5-4 to TRBJ2-3; possibly TRBD1 for D (6 bases). Germline-derived CDR1 and CDR2 are SGHNT and YYREEE (reference sequence). CDR3 size: 13 residues. V dropped 2 bases and J dropped 4 bases, with 8 bases sitting between them. DNA for the CDR3: TGTGCCAGCAGCTTAGAGGGGGCAGATACGCAGTATTTT. This encodes CASSLEGADTQYF.

The CDR3 coding sequence is TGCGCCAGCAGCTTGGAGGCGGGAGGCGCCTACGAGCAGTACTTC. Translation: CASSLEAGGAYEQYF. This rearrangement joins TRBV5-1 to TRBJ2-7, with 8 bases identical to TRBD2. Germline V gene lookup returns CDR1 SGHRS and CDR2 YFSETQ. The CDR3 loop spans 15 amino acids. The J segment lost 2 bases and the V segment lost 0 bases, leaving 4 bases of the junction unmatched. The full variable domain, its missing parts supplied by reference TRBV5-1 and TRBJ2-7, is KAGVTQTPRYLIKTRGQQVTLSCSPISGHRSVSWYQQTPGQGLQFLFEYFSETQRNKGNFPGRFSGRQFSNSRSEMNVSTLELGDSALYLCASSLEAGGAYEQYFGPGTRLTVT.

This chain connects TRBV14 to TRBJ2-7; possible D gene TRBD2, 6 bases. V was pared by 1 base and J by 6 bases, with 19 bases between. This CDR3 is built from 16 residues. Germline V gives CDR1 SGHDN, CDR2 FVKESK. DNA of the CDR3: TGTGCCAGCAGCCAAGTAGGAGGGCTTCTCGGGGGCGAGCAGTACTTC. Protein sequence: CASSQVGGLLGGEQYF.

The V call is TRBV2, the J call TRBJ1-5; D gene unclear. The CDR3 sequence is 14 residues long. Germline V lookup: CDR1 SNHLY, CDR2 FYNNEI. V lost 3 bases, J lost 4 bases, and 10 bases lay in between. The CDR3 DNA sequence: TGTGCCAGCAGTGAGTGGCGGAGAAATCAGCCCCAGCATTTT. This sequence encodes CASSEWRRNQPQHF.

V and J are TRBV4-3 and TRBJ2-1; D possibly corresponds to TRBD1 (5 bases). The V and J ends lost 0 bases and 1 base respectively, with 10 bases between them. In germline, CDR1 is LGHNA, CDR2 YSLEER. The CDR3 covers 16 residues. DNA of the CDR3: TGCGCCAGCAGCCAAGATTACGCAGGGTCCTACAATGAGCAGTTCTTC. This codes for CASSQDYAGSYNEQFF.

The chain employs TRBV7-6 and TRBJ2-4; D remains unclear. The CDR3 runs to 16 residues. Trimming shortened V by 1 base and J by 0 bases, and 10 bases separated the two germline ends. CDR1 and CDR2 from the germline V gene are SGHVS and FNYEAQ. DNA for the CDR3: TGTGCCAGCAGCTTAGGGCCTTCGGGAGCCAAAAACATTCAGTACTTC. This codes for CASSLGPSGAKNIQYF.

The genes are TRBV7-9 and TRBJ2-5, with 9 nucleotides matching TRBD2. In germline, CDR1 is SEHNR, CDR2 FQNEAQ (reference sequence). The CDR3 contains 15 residues. V lost 8 bases and J lost 1; bases outside the gene matches: 8. CDR3 bases: TGTGCCAGCGGAGTCGGCGGGGGGGGCCAAGAGACCCAGTACTTC. Protein sequence: CASGVGGGGQETQYF.

The gene calls are TRBV25-1 and TRBJ2-7; TRBD1 matches 8 bases. The CDR3 has 15 residues. Germline CDR1 reads MGHDK; CDR2 reads SYGVNS. J gave up 3 bases and V 1 base, and 5 bases lay outside the gene matches. This chain's CDR3 is CASSESGTGGYEQYF. For the CDR3, the DNA is TGTGCCAGCAGTGAATCAGGTACAGGGGGCTACGAGCAGTACTTC.

The DNA of the CDR3 is TGTGCCAGCAGCCCGGGACAGGGGGCCTACGAGCAGTACTTC. As protein: CASSPGQGAYEQYF. The chain links TRBV11-3 to TRBJ2-7, with 11 positions matching TRBD1. The CDR3 consists of 14 residues. The V gene's germline CDR1 is SGHNT and CDR2 YENEEA. Trimming at V came to 5 bases and at J to 2 bases, leaving 2 bases not matched to a gene.

The chain joins TRBV7-2 to TRBJ1-5; TRBD1 aligns across 7 bases. From germline, CDR1 is SGHTA and CDR2 FQGNSA. Trimming at V came to 1 base and at J to 2 bases, leaving 5 bases not matched to a gene. This CDR3 has 16 amino acids. For the CDR3, the DNA is TGTGCCAGCAGCTTAGGGGGGCAGGGGGGCAATCAGCCCCAGCATTTT. This encodes CASSLGGQGGNQPQHF.

V and J are TRBV2 and TRBJ2-3; possible D gene TRBD2, 5 bases. Trimming cost V 4 bases and J 0 bases, with 8 bases left between them. This CDR3 has 14 amino acids. Germline CDR1 is SNHLY and CDR2 is FYNNEI. The CDR3 coding sequence is TGTGCCAGCAGTGTGAGGGAGAGCACAGATACGCAGTATTTT. Translation: CASSVRESTDTQYF.

The rearrangement links TRBV30 to TRBJ2-1, with TRBD2 identical over 7 bases. Germline values: CDR1 GTSNPN, CDR2 SVGIG (reference sequence). Losses at the gene ends were 3 bases for V and 0 bases for J; bases not matched to a gene: 8. CDR3 length: 16 residues. The CDR3 reads CAWSPSGGSSYNEQFF. For the CDR3, the DNA is TGTGCCTGGAGCCCTAGCGGAGGTAGCTCCTACAATGAGCAGTTCTTC.

The V gene is TRBV5-6, the J gene TRBJ2-5; 9 bases fit TRBD1. CDR1 and CDR2 (germline): SGHDT, YYEEEE. The CDR3 spans 14 residues. V was clipped by 0 bases and J by 5 bases; unmatched bases: 2. The CDR3 nucleotides read TGTGCCAGCAGCTTGGCAGACAGGGGGGAGACCCAGTACTTC. This sequence encodes CASSLADRGETQYF.

This clone was seen more than once but under ten times. The chain couples TRBV4-1 to TRBJ2-7, with 12 bases identical to TRBD2. The CDR3 contains 17 residues. Germline V gives CDR1 MGHRA, CDR2 YSYEKL. J lost 6 bases, V lost 0 bases, and 9 bases had no gene match. The CDR3 sequence: CASSQDPLAGGGGEQYF. CDR3 sequence (DNA): TGCGCCAGCAGCCAAGATCCTCTAGCGGGAGGGGGTGGCGAGCAGTACTTC.

The chain joins TRBV27 to TRBJ1-2, with TRBD1 matching 8 bases. V gave up 6 bases and J gave up 8 bases; unmatched junction bases: 5. This CDR3 has 12 amino acids. The germline gives CDR1 MNHEY, CDR2 SMNVEV (reference sequence). The CDR3 DNA follows: TGTGCCAGCAGATCACAGGGGGGCGGCTACACCTTC. It codes for CASRSQGGGYTF.

V and J are TRBV5-1 and TRBJ2-2; 7 nucleotides agree with TRBD1. V gave up 3 bases and J gave up 7 bases; unmatched junction bases: 9. The germline CDR1 and CDR2 sequences are SGHRS and YFSETQ. The CDR3 length is 15 residues. The DNA of the CDR3 is TGCGCCAGCAGCTACGAAGGGACAGTAGGCGGGGAGCTGTTTTTT. Its translation: CASSYEGTVGGELFF.

The genes are TRBV2 and TRBJ2-2; 7 bases are a match to TRBD1. V was pared by 8 bases and J by 4 bases, with 7 bases of the junction left unmatched. Germline V CDR1 and CDR2: SNHLY, FYNNEI. The CDR3 length is 14 residues. As DNA, the CDR3 is TGTGCCAGCGACTCGACAGGGTCCACCGGGGAGCTGTTTTTT. Residues: CASDSTGSTGELFF.

The chain has TRBV11-3 and TRBJ2-7, with TRBD1 matching 8 bases. This CDR3 contains 13 residues. The V gene's germline CDR1 is SGHNT and CDR2 YENEEA. Trimming took 6 bases from V and 2 from J; bases not matched to a gene: 3. The CDR3, as DNA: TGTGCCAGCAGACGGACAGGGACCTACGAGCAGTACTTC. Amino acids: CASRRTGTYEQYF. Full variable domain (rest looked up from reference TRBV11-3 and TRBJ2-7): EAGVVQSPRYKIIEKKQPVAFWCNPISGHNTLYWYLQNLGQGPELLIRYENEEAVDDSQLPKDRFSAERLKGVDSTLKIQPAELGDSAVYLCASRRTGTYEQYFGPGTRLTVT.